This TCR beta chain was sequenced for a study of T cells in Graves' hyperthyroidism and ophthalmopathy. Study-wide context: Specimen type is peripheral blood, collected at initial diagnosis prior to any treatment. Broader study findings: Most expanded thyroid clonotypes above 0.001 recurred in blood.

V gave up 4 bases and J gave up 4 bases; unmatched junction bases: 7. Germline V gene data show CDR1 as SEHNR and CDR2 as FQNEAQ (reference sequence). The CDR3 covers 16 residues. There were TCR beta CDR3 regions amplified from RNA transcripts. The HTBI primer set served for first-round RT-PCR of the TCR CDR3. MiXCR, run by TCRdb on the multiplex PCR reads, gives a single entry per CDR3 protein. The sample has fewer than 400,000 distinct CDR3 sequences, more than 13% seen once. This clonotype was found a few times. Its antigen remains unidentified. Disease duration was under 3 months in the ophthalmopathy patients, who also had a Clinical Activity Score of at least 3 and a NOSPECS grade of at least 4. The authors took PBMCs from 8.5 to 10 ml fresh peripheral blood.

The chain carries TRBV7-9 and TRBJ2-5; 12 nucleotides match TRBD1. Sequences were obtained from blood. This clonotype was sampled from a man aged 50 or older with Graves' ophthalmopathy. The CDR3 DNA sequence: TGTGCCAGCAGCTCTAGGGACAGGGGGCGTTTAGAGACCCAGTACTTC. Its protein product is CASSSRDRGRLETQYF.